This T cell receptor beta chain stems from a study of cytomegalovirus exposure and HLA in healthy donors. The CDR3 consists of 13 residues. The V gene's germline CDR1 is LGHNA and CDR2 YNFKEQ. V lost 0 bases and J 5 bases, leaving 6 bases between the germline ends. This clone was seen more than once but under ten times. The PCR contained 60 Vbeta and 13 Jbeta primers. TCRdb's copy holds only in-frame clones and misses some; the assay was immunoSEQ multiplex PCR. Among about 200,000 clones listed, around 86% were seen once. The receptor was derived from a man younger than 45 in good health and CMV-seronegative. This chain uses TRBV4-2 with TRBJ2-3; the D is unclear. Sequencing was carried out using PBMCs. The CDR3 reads CASSQDRGDTQYF. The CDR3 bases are TGTGCCAGCAGCCAAGACCGCGGAGATACGCAGTATTTT.